The 17 T cell receptor beta chains given below trace back to one sample, sequenced in a study of cytomegalovirus exposure and HLA in healthy donors. The PCR contained 60 Vbeta and 13 Jbeta primers. The repertoire was sequenced with immunoSEQ multiplex PCR; TCRdb's copy has only in-frame clones and lacks some. The sample yields about 170,000 clones, roughly 76% seen once. The sequenced material came from PBMCs. Receptor source: a male donor in good health and CMV-seronegative.

This clone appeared once. This chain uses TRBV10-3 with TRBJ2-1; D gene uncertain. Trimming shortened V by 4 bases and J by 4 bases, and 8 bases separated the two germline ends. The CDR3 contains 13 residues. Per the germline V gene, CDR1 is ENHRY and CDR2 is SYGVKD. The CDR3 loop is CAISGGPYNEQFF. The CDR3 DNA follows: TGTGCCATCAGTGGCGGCCCGTACAATGAGCAGTTCTTC.

The chain employs TRBV19 and TRBJ1-5, with D perhaps matching TRBD1 (6 bases). The V and J ends lost 7 bases and 6 bases respectively, with 16 bases between them. Looked up from germline, CDR1 is LNHDA and CDR2 is SQIVND (reference sequence). The CDR3 sequence is 14 residues long. This CDR3 reads CASTDYREGQPQHF. DNA of the CDR3: TGTGCCAGTACCGATTACAGGGAGGGTCAGCCCCAGCATTTT.

The CDR3 nucleotides are TGTGCCAGCAGCTTAGCGGGGAGGCAAAACATTCAGTACTTC. Protein product: CASSLAGRQNIQYF. V and J are TRBV7-9 and TRBJ2-4; D is possibly TRBD2 (6 bases). This CDR3 has 14 residues. Per the germline V gene, CDR1 is SEHNR and CDR2 is FQNEAQ (reference sequence). Between the trimmed V and J ends, which lost 0 bases and 5 bases, there was a span of 8 bases.

Turning to this clone: The junction departs from germline at one end; a sequencing error may be responsible. This rearrangement joins TRBV30 to TRBJ2-3, with unresolved D. The CDR3 consists of 13 residues. Germline CDR1 GTSNPN, CDR2 SVGIG (reference sequence). The CDR3 sequence: CAWSFLRKDTQYF. CDR3 in DNA: TGTGCCTGGAGTTTCCTCAGGAAAGATACACAGTATTTT.

CDR3 sequence: CASSQDWTVNEKLFF. As DNA, the CDR3 is TGCGCCAGCAGCCAAGATTGGACAGTTAATGAAAAACTGTTTTTT. V usage is TRBV4-3 and J usage is TRBJ1-4, with D maybe TRBD1 (6 bases). The CDR3 extends over 15 amino acids. The germline V gene has CDR1 LGHNA and CDR2 YSLEER. V was shortened by 0 bases and J by 4 bases, with 9 bases between the two germline ends.

The chain has TRBV9 and TRBJ2-7; D call uncertain. The CDR3 is 14 residues long. The V end lost 1 base, the J end lost 7 bases, and 15 bases lay between the germline ends. Germline values: CDR1 SGDLS, CDR2 YYNGEE. The CDR3 nucleotides are TGTGCCAGCAGCGTAATCTCTCATAGTCAAGAGCAGTACTTC. It codes for CASSVISHSQEQYF.

This chain joins TRBV19 and TRBJ2-3, with 7 bases lining up with TRBD1. J was trimmed by 1 base and V by 7 bases; bases with no gene match: 5. This CDR3 contains 14 residues. Germline assignment: CDR1 LNHDA and CDR2 SQIVND (reference sequence). CDR3 bases: TGTGCCAGTAAGGGGACAGTAGGCACAGATACGCAGTATTTT. Its protein product is CASKGTVGTDTQYF.

This clone has a handful of counts. The V gene is TRBV7-2, the J gene TRBJ1-3; D perhaps matches TRBD1 (6 bases). CDR3 length: 15 residues. CDR1 SGHTA and CDR2 FQGNSA come from the germline V gene. V was pared by 1 base and J by 0 bases, with 7 bases between. This CDR3 is CASSLETGSGNTIYF. CDR3 coding DNA: TGTGCCAGCAGCTTAGAGACAGGCTCTGGAAACACCATATATTTT.

V gene TRBV6-4 combines with J gene TRBJ1-3; D is undetermined. Germline-derived CDR1 and CDR2 are MRHNA and SNTAGT. This CDR3 comprises 15 residues. Trimming removed 1 base at V and 0 bases at J, with 7 bases between. As DNA, the CDR3 is TGTGCCAGCAGTGACTACCGGTTCTCTGGAAACACCATATATTTT. Residues: CASSDYRFSGNTIYF.

The chain couples TRBV27 to TRBJ2-2, with 12 bases that match TRBD1. Trimming took 5 bases from V and 4 from J; bases not matched to a gene: 8. CDR3 length: 17 amino acids. Per the germline V gene, CDR1 is MNHEY and CDR2 is SMNVEV (reference sequence). CDR3 coding DNA: TGTGCCAGCAGTACCCGGGACAGGGGGCGCATCACCGGGGAGCTGTTTTTT. This codes for CASSTRDRGRITGELFF.

V and J are TRBV19 and TRBJ2-3; D is unclear. The CDR3 covers 17 residues. Germline V gives CDR1 LNHDA, CDR2 SQIVND (reference sequence). V dropped 4 bases and J dropped 3 bases, with 20 bases sitting between them. CDR3 sequence: CASSKQDGYSSTDTQYF. The CDR3 region has the DNA TGTGCCAGTAGTAAACAAGACGGATACTCTAGTACAGATACGCAGTATTTT. Looking up the rest from reference TRBV19 and TRBJ2-3 gives the full variable domain: DGGITQSPKYLFRKEGQNVTLSCEQNLNHDAMYWYRQDPGQGLRLIYYSQIVNDFQKGDIAEGYSVSREKKESFPLTVTSAQKNPTAFYLCASSKQDGYSSTDTQYFGPGTRLTVL.

V is TRBV5-1 and J is TRBJ2-1, with 8 bases that match TRBD2. Looked up from germline, CDR1 is SGHRS and CDR2 is YFSETQ. The length of the CDR3 is 15 residues. V lost 0 bases, J lost 8 bases, and 7 bases stayed unmatched. CDR3: CASSLAPGGPDEQFF. The CDR3 DNA sequence: TGCGCCAGCAGCTTGGCCCCGGGGGGGCCGGATGAGCAGTTCTTC.

This clone was seen once. CDR3 DNA: TGTGCCAGCAGCTTAGATTTCGATGGGCCTAATGAGCAGTTCTTC. Translating gives CASSLDFDGPNEQFF. The chain recombines TRBV11-2 with TRBJ2-1; D gene ambiguous. Trimming took off 0 bases at V and 7 bases at J, with 13 bases between the two ends. The CDR3 has 15 amino acids. Per the germline V gene, CDR1 is SGHAT and CDR2 is FQNNGV.

This sequence joins TRBV5-1 and TRBJ1-3; maybe TRBD1 (6 bases). The CDR3 sequence is 14 residues long. Per the germline V gene, CDR1 is SGHRS and CDR2 is YFSETQ. V lost 5 bases and J 0 bases, leaving 9 bases between the germline ends. In DNA form, the CDR3 reads TGCGCCAGCAGACAGGGACCCTCTGGAAACACCATATATTTT. This encodes CASRQGPSGNTIYF.

This clone was counted only a few times. V usage is TRBV6-5 and J usage is TRBJ2-1; 11 nucleotides match TRBD1. The J segment lost 7 bases and the V segment lost 8 bases, leaving 10 bases of the junction unmatched. The CDR3 sequence is 15 residues long. Germline values: CDR1 MNHEY, CDR2 SVGAGI. CDR3 in DNA: TGTGCCAGCCGCAGTTTGGGACAGGGGGTTAATGAGCAGTTCTTC. Its protein is CASRSLGQGVNEQFF.

This clone has more than one count but fewer than ten. The genes are TRBV7-2 and TRBJ1-1, with D possibly matching TRBD1 (6 bases). The CDR3 contains 13 residues. Germline V CDR1 and CDR2: SGHTA, FQGNSA. Trimming shortened V by 6 bases and J by 0 bases, and 8 bases separated the two germline ends. The CDR3 DNA reads TGTGCCAGCAGGACAGGTCTGAACACTGAAGCTTTCTTT. Translating it yields CASRTGLNTEAFF.

The chain couples TRBV7-8 to TRBJ1-5; D ambiguous. The germline CDR1 and CDR2 sequences are SGHVS and FQNEAQ. Trimming took 0 bases from V and 11 from J, leaving 11 bases between them. The CDR3 runs to 13 residues. CDR3 in DNA: TGTGCCAGCAGCTTAGCTTTTCAGGCGTCCCAGCATTTT. Encoded protein: CASSLAFQASQHF.